The 20 T cell receptor beta chains presented below share a single source sample, sequenced in a study of identical twins. TCRdb independently ran MiXCR on the 5' RACE reads; one entry per CDR3 protein. The sample lists 350,000 to 600,000 distinct CDR3 sequences; approximately 14% were seen once. These data were likewise used in another study, on yellow fever vaccine responses in identical twins.

Sequences were obtained from CD4+ T cells sorted from blood. Receptors originate from a young woman in good health.

This clonotype was picked up a small number of times. This chain links TRBV20-1 with TRBJ2-5, with unresolved D. V was pared by 1 base and J by 5 bases, with 20 bases between. The CDR3 runs to 16 residues. The germline V gene has CDR1 DFQATT and CDR2 SNEGSKA (reference sequence). For the CDR3, the DNA is TGCAGTGCTAGAGTGATACAAAAGTTTTTTCCCGAGACCCAGTACTTC. This codes for CSARVIQKFFPETQYF.

On this clonotype: A clone one base away is much larger, so this may be a read error. The J gene is TRBJ2-3, the V gene TRBV7-9, with 8 bases that match TRBD1. This CDR3 is built from 16 residues. Germline loops: CDR1 SEHNR, CDR2 FQNEAQ (reference sequence). CDR3 region: CASSLDRVGGTDTPYF. The CDR3 DNA sequence: TGTGCCAGCAGCTTGGACAGGGTGGGTGGCACAGATACGCCGTATTTT. Full variable domain (remainder filled in from reference TRBV7-9 and TRBJ2-3): DTGVSQNPRHKITKRGQNVTFRCDPISEHNRLYWYRQTLGQGPEFLTYFQNEAQLEKSRLLSDRFSAERPKGSFSTLEIQRTEQGDSAMYLCASSLDRVGGTDTPYFGPGTRLTVL.

The chain uses TRBV7-8 and TRBJ2-6; D uncertain. There are 17 residues in the CDR3. The V gene's germline CDR1 is SGHVS and CDR2 FQNEAQ. Trimming left V 1 base short and J 0 bases short, with 10 bases between. The CDR3 DNA is TGTGCCAGCAGCTTAGTGGTCAGCCACTCTGGGGCCAACGTCCTGACTTTC. Translating gives CASSLVVSHSGANVLTF. Full variable domain (rest looked up from reference TRBV7-8 and TRBJ2-6): GAGVSQSPRYKVAKRGQDVALRCDPISGHVSLFWYQQALGQGPEFLTYFQNEAQLDKSGLPSDRFFAERPEGSVSTLKIQRTQQEDSAVYLCASSLVVSHSGANVLTFGAGSRLTVL.

The gene calls are TRBV18 and TRBJ2-3, with TRBD1 identical over 9 bases. The CDR3 is 16 amino acids. Germline V gene data show CDR1 as KGHSH and CDR2 as LQKENI. V lost 2 bases and J lost 1; bases outside the gene matches: 4. The CDR3 loop reads CASSPNRGPGTDTQYF. CDR3 DNA sequence: TGTGCCAGCTCACCAAACAGGGGGCCGGGCACAGATACGCAGTATTTT.

The table lists this clonotype with many counts. The chain uses TRBV5-1 and TRBJ2-3, with D unresolved. The CDR3 runs 13 residues. The germline V gene has CDR1 SGHRS and CDR2 YFSETQ. V was clipped by 3 bases and J by 4 bases, with 9 bases between them. CDR3 sequence (DNA): TGCGCCAGCAGCTCCGGCGTCGCAGATACGCAGTATTTT. As protein: CASSSGVADTQYF.

A few counts support this clonotype. The chain uses TRBV6-1 and TRBJ2-2; 8 bases fit TRBD1. CDR1 and CDR2 (germline): MNHNS, SASEGT. CDR3 size: 13 residues. Trimming removed 5 bases from V and 7 bases from J; junction bases left unmatched: 3. Here the CDR3 DNA reads TGTGCCAGCAGTACAGGGGGAGGCGGGGAGCTGTTTTTT. Translated, it gives CASSTGGGGELFF.

This clonotype was observed many times. This chain links TRBV12-3 or TRBV12-4 with TRBJ2-3; D may be TRBD2 (7 bases). Trimming stripped 7 bases from V and 7 bases from J, with 21 bases between. The CDR3 spans 15 residues. CDR3 sequence: CASTRGGGEDYTQYF. The CDR3 DNA reads as TGTGCCAGCACCCGTGGCGGGGGCGAGGACTATACGCAGTATTTT.

A few counts support this clonotype. This rearrangement joins TRBV27 to TRBJ2-7; D is unclear. The CDR3 length is 13 residues. Germline CDR1 is MNHEY and CDR2 is SMNVEV (reference sequence). V was trimmed by 5 bases and J by 0 bases, leaving 8 bases between them. CDR3 sequence reads: CASSRMSSYEQYF. In DNA, the CDR3 is TGTGCCAGCAGTCGGATGAGCTCCTACGAGCAGTACTTC.

This chain links TRBV2 with TRBJ2-7, with D tentatively TRBD2 (5 bases). Germline-derived CDR1 and CDR2 are SNHLY and FYNNEI. V was trimmed by 5 bases and J by 2 bases, leaving 10 bases between them. This CDR3 region has 13 residues. CDR3 sequence reads: CASSRVGAYEQYF. In DNA form, the CDR3 reads TGTGCCAGCAGTCGGGTCGGGGCCTACGAGCAGTACTTC.

The CDR3 region has the DNA TGCGCCAGCAGCTTGGGAACTAGCGGGGTCACAGATACGCAGTATTTT. It encodes CASSLGTSGVTDTQYF. This rearrangement joins TRBV5-1 to TRBJ2-3, with 10 positions matching TRBD2. The CDR3 consists of 16 residues. V dropped 0 bases and J dropped 2; count of bases not matched to a gene: 3. Germline assignment: CDR1 SGHRS and CDR2 YFSETQ.

This clonotype has only a few counts. The V call is TRBV11-2, the J call TRBJ1-1; D may be TRBD1 (5 bases). This CDR3 is built from 14 residues. The germline V gene encodes CDR1 SGHAT and CDR2 FQNNGV. V was clipped by 1 base and J by 12 bases, with 18 bases between them. The CDR3 DNA reads TGTGCCAGCAGCTTAGTCAGGGCGCGAGGGCCGTCTTTCTTT. This encodes CASSLVRARGPSFF.

The chain is built from TRBV2 and TRBJ2-1, with D perhaps assigned TRBD1 or TRBD2 (7 bases each). The CDR3 runs 15 residues. V was trimmed by 4 bases and J by 3 bases, leaving 13 bases between them. CDR1 and CDR2 from the germline V gene are SNHLY and FYNNEI. CDR3 in amino acids: CASSVPRGGYNEQFF. CDR3 bases: TGTGCCAGCAGTGTGCCCAGGGGGGGCTACAATGAGCAGTTCTTC.

The CDR3 bases are TGCGCCAGCAGCACGGGACTAGCGGGAGGACCCTCCTACGAGCAGTACTTC. Amino acids: CASSTGLAGGPSYEQYF. The chain joins TRBV5-1 to TRBJ2-7; 15 bases match TRBD2. The junction had 5 bases not matched to a gene; V was cut back by 4 bases and J by 0 bases. Germline-derived CDR1 and CDR2 are SGHRS and YFSETQ. The CDR3 is made up of 17 amino acids.

CDR3 in DNA: TGTGCCAGCTCACCAAGTCACAGGGTCACAGATACGCAGTATTTT. Protein product: CASSPSHRVTDTQYF. The rearrangement joins TRBV18 to TRBJ2-3; tentatively, D is TRBD1 (6 bases). V lost 2 bases to trimming and J lost 2 bases, with 11 bases between them. Germline V gene lookup returns CDR1 KGHSH and CDR2 LQKENI. This CDR3 has 15 amino acids.

This clonotype was counted between two and nine times. The chain is built from TRBV10-3 and TRBJ2-3; 11 bases agree with TRBD2. V was pared by 2 bases and J by 6 bases, with 1 base of the junction left unmatched. This CDR3 is built from 14 residues. In germline, CDR1 is ENHRY, CDR2 SYGVKD. The CDR3 DNA reads as TGTGCCATCAGTGAGATAGCGGGAGGGGATACGCAGTATTTT. This sequence encodes CAISEIAGGDTQYF.

The J gene is TRBJ1-1, the V gene TRBV7-2; TRBD1 matches 9 bases. Unmatched junction bases numbered 7, after V lost 5 bases and J lost 6 bases. In germline, CDR1 is SGHTA, CDR2 FQGNSA. The CDR3 spans 14 residues. The CDR3 loop is CASSPRQGVAEAFF. The CDR3 DNA sequence: TGTGCCAGCAGCCCTAGACAGGGGGTGGCTGAAGCTTTCTTT.

This sequence joins TRBV7-9 and TRBJ1-4, with 7 bases identical to TRBD1. The CDR3 length is 14 residues. V lost 4 bases and J lost 8; bases outside the gene matches: 7. In germline, CDR1 is SEHNR, CDR2 FQNEAQ (reference sequence). Here the CDR3 reads CASSSGQKSEKLFF. Written as DNA, the CDR3 is TGTGCCAGCAGCTCGGGACAGAAGTCGGAAAAACTGTTTTTT. Looking up the rest from reference TRBV7-9 and TRBJ1-4 gives the full variable domain: DTGVSQNPRHKITKRGQNVTFRCDPISEHNRLYWYRQTLGQGPEFLTYFQNEAQLEKSRLLSDRFSAERPKGSFSTLEIQRTEQGDSAMYLCASSSGQKSEKLFFGSGTQLSVL.

Many counts were recorded for this clonotype. The V call is TRBV10-3, the J call TRBJ1-6, with TRBD1 matching 7 bases. Germline V gene data show CDR1 as ENHRY and CDR2 as SYGVKD. The length of the CDR3 is 15 residues. V was clipped by 6 bases and J by 6 bases; unmatched bases: 8. This CDR3 reads CAISPTGQFNSPLHF. Here the CDR3 DNA reads TGTGCCATCAGCCCCACGGGACAGTTTAATTCACCCCTCCACTTT.

This rearrangement joins TRBV3-1 to TRBJ2-1; D perhaps matches TRBD2 (5 bases). Germline CDR1 is LGHDT and CDR2 is YNNKEL (reference sequence). The CDR3 loop spans 16 amino acids. V was shortened by 3 bases and J by 1 base, with 13 bases between the two germline ends. The CDR3 nucleotides are TGTGCCAGCAGCCAGGAGGACTGGGAGTCCTACAATGAGCAGTTCTTC. Translating it yields CASSQEDWESYNEQFF.

The chain uses TRBV20-1 and TRBJ2-3; 11 bases agree with TRBD2. Looked up from germline, CDR1 is DFQATT and CDR2 is SNEGSKA (reference sequence). After removal of 1 base from V and 2 bases from J, the junction contained 5 bases not matched to a gene. This CDR3 region has 16 residues. In DNA form, the CDR3 reads TGCAGTGCTAGAGTGGGGACTAGCGGATTCACAGATACGCAGTATTTT. This sequence encodes CSARVGTSGFTDTQYF.